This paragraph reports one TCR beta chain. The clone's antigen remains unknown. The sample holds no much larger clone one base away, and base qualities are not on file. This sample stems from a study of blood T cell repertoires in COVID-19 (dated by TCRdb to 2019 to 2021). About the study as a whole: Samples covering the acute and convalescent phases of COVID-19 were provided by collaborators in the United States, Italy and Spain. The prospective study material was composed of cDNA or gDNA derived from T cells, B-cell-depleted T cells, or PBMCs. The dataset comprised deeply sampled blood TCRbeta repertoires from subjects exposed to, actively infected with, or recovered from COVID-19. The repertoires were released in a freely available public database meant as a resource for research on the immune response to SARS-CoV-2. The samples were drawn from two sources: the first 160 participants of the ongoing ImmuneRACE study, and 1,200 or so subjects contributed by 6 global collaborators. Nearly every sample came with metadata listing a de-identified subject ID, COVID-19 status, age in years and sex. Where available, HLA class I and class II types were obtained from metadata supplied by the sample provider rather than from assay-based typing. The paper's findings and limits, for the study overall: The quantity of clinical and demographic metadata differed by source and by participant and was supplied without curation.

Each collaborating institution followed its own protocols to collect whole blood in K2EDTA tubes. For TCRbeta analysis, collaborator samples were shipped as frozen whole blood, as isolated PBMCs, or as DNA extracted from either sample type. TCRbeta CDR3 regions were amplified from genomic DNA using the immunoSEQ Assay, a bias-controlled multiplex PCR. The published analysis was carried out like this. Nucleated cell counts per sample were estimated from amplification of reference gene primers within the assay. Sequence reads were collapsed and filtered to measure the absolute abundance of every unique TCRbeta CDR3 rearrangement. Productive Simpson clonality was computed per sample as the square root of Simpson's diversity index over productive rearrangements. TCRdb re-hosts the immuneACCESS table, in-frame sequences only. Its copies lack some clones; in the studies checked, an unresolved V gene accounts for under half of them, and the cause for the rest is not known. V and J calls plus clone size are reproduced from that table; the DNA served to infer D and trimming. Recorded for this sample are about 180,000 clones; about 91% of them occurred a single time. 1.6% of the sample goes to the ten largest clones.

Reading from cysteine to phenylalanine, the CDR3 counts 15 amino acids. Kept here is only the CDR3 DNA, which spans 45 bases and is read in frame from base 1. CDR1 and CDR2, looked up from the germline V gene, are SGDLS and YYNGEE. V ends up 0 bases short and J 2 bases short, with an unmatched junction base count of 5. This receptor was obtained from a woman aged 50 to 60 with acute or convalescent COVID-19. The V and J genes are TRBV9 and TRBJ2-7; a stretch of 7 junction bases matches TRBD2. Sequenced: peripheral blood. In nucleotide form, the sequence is TGTGCCAGCAGCGTAGGGGCTAGCGGACCCTACGAGCAGTACTTC. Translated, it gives CASSVGASGPYEQYF. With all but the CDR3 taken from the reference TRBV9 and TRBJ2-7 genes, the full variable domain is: DSGVTQTPKHLITATGQRVTLRCSPRSGDLSVYWYQQSLDQGLQFLIQYYNGEERAKGNILERFSAQQFPDLHSELNLSSLELGDSALYFCASSVGASGPYEQYFGPGTRLTVT.